This T cell receptor beta chain was recovered during a study of identical twins. This clonotype was found a few times. TCRdb processed the 5' RACE reads anew with MiXCR; each CDR3 protein has one entry. Of around 670,000 distinct CDR3 sequences in the sample, 6% to 6.5% were seen once. CDR3 size: 15 residues. Trimming took off 3 bases at V and 1 base at J, with 12 bases between the two ends. Germline CDR1 SEHNR, CDR2 FQNEAQ (reference sequence). The sequence derives from a man younger than 35 in good health. The V gene is TRBV7-9, the J gene TRBJ1-1; TRBD1 might be the D (6 bases). The sample taken for sequencing was naive T cells sorted from blood. CDR3 amino acids: CASSFDSGQNTEAFF. Written as DNA, the CDR3 is TGTGCCAGCAGCTTCGACTCGGGACAGAACACTGAAGCTTTCTTT.